The sequence of this TCR beta chain was determined in a study of graft-versus-host responses after intestinal transplantation (dated by TCRdb to the early 2020s). Regarding the complete study: Recipients received multivisceral, liver-intestinal, or isolated intestinal transplants. All recipients received anti-thymocyte globulin induction followed by maintenance tacrolimus and steroids for three to four years. Graft-versus-host and host-versus-graft alloreactive T cell clones were tracked in the graft, circulation and bone marrow after intestinal transplantation using bulk TCR-beta CDR3 sequencing. To identify alloreactive clones, pre-transplant mixed lymphocyte reaction products were sequenced and then compared with unstimulated pre-transplant donor and recipient T cells. A cohort of about two dozen intestinal transplant recipients, including one retransplant, was enrolled, and 3 patients lacking pretransplant specimens were excluded. A peak of at least 4% donor T cells among recipient peripheral blood mononuclear cells was the definition used for donor T cell macrochimerism. Rather than going through the commercial service, samples from a few later patients were sequenced in-house on an Illumina MiSeq and processed with MiXCR. General findings and caveats noted by the study authors: GvH clones were found in recipient bone marrow, and some of the GvH clones appeared earlier in ileal mucosa or blood, which is consistent with an intestinal mucosal origin. Early after transplant, peak levels of circulating GvH clones were associated with declines in HvG clones. In the allografts of patients with donor T cell macrochimerism, GvH to HvG T cell clonal ratios were high. Conclusions were limited by the relatively low number and heterogeneity of intestinal transplant patients.

Libraries were built with the immunoSEQ multiplex PCR assay. For most patients, high-throughput TCR-beta CDR3 sequencing of genomic DNA was performed by Adaptive Biotechnologies. Per the source publication's procedure: TCR sequencing data for roughly 18 patients were retrieved from Adaptive's ImmunoSEQ software; three other patients were processed with MiXCR and VDJtools. CDR3 nucleotide sequences shared between donor and recipient were removed because the origin of such sequences could not be assigned. To count as alloreactive, a clone needed at least 2-fold expansion over unstimulated cells and a minimum CFSE-low frequency of 0.002% (template counts) or 0.001% (read counts). Mappable clones were those detected in sequenced pre-transplant spleen, lymph node, or MLR CFSE-low populations of the donor or recipient. Cumulative frequency of alloreactive clones was calculated as a percentage of all sequences weighted by copy number. As stored in TCRdb, this immuneACCESS dataset retains in-frame rearrangements with V and J assigned. A fraction of the clones does not appear; measured against another copy, unresolved V genes explain less than half of the discrepancy, and the remainder lacks a known reason. Clonal size and the V and J genes are those of that table, whereas D and trimming came from the DNA. In all, the sample holds 77,000 or so clones, and 92% of those were seen once. The top ten hold approximately 0.7% of the sample.

About this clone: Which antigen it targets is not known. Per-nucleotide qualities are absent, and no much larger clonotype sits a single base away.

Via the germline V gene, CDR1 is MGHRA and CDR2 YSYEKL. V is trimmed back by 2 bases and J by 4 bases, and the junction contains 13 bases that no gene match accounts for. The CDR3 covers 19 residues, taking in both the cysteine and the phenylalanine. Left in the record is the CDR3 DNA by itself, 57 bases read in frame from the first base. Blood samples were collected up to 4 times in the first month after transplant and then at least monthly when available. The chain couples TRBV4-1 to TRBJ2-1; 11 central bases correspond to TRBD1. The specimen was PBMCs, collected 98 days after intestinal transplantation. This TCR was sampled from a human patient who received an intestinal transplant, so some T cells may come from the graft donor. In nucleotides, the sequence is TGCGCCAGCAGCCAATTAGCGGGCGACGGACAGGGGGCTTACAATGAGCAGTTCTTC. Translated, this gives CASSQLAGDGQGAYNEQFF.